One and the same sample provided the 12 T cell receptor beta chains below, sequenced in a study of radiotherapy plus CTLA-4 blockade in lung cancer. Assay: immunoSEQ multiplex PCR; the TCRdb copy retains only in-frame clones and omits some. This sample has about 51,000 clones, with 70% to 80% found just once. The sequences come from peripheral blood, collected from a patient treated with radiotherapy plus ipilimumab. These receptors all stem from a human donor with non-small cell lung cancer who had a complete response to radiotherapy plus ipilimumab.

For the CDR3, the DNA is TGTGCCAGCAGCCCCCATCGGGAGGGGGGCTACACCTTC. Its protein product is CASSPHREGGYTF. The rearrangement uses TRBV9 and TRBJ1-2; the D gene is possibly TRBD1 (5 bases). The CDR3 has 13 residues. From germline, CDR1 is SGDLS and CDR2 YYNGEE. Trimming removed 4 bases from V and 8 bases from J, with 15 bases in between. The full variable domain, its missing parts supplied by reference TRBV9 and TRBJ1-2, is DSGVTQTPKHLITATGQRVTLRCSPRSGDLSVYWYQQSLDQGLQFLIQYYNGEERAKGNILERFSAQQFPDLHSELNLSSLELGDSALYFCASSPHREGGYTFGSGTRLTVV.

The V call is TRBV7-8, the J call TRBJ2-7; a weak D match, TRBD1 (5 bases). Germline CDR1 is SGHVS and CDR2 is FQNEAQ. This CDR3 region has 13 residues. V lost 5 bases, J lost 6 bases, and 14 bases lay in between. In DNA, the CDR3 is TGTGCCAGCAGCCCGGACCTAGGGGTCGAGCAGTACGTC. It yields the protein CASSPDLGVEQYV.

This chain joins TRBV19 and TRBJ2-2, with 7 bases aligning to TRBD1. This CDR3 comprises 15 residues. Unmatched junction bases numbered 8, after V lost 5 bases and J lost 5 bases. Germline V gives CDR1 LNHDA, CDR2 SQIVND (reference sequence). CDR3 bases: TGTGCCAGTAGTCCAATCAACAGGGGAACCGGGGAGCTGTTTTTT. As protein: CASSPINRGTGELFF.

V gene TRBV4-3 combines with J gene TRBJ1-4; D gene ambiguous. Trimming stripped 0 bases from V and 5 bases from J, with 7 bases between. This CDR3 contains 14 residues. Germline CDR1 and CDR2: LGHNA and YSLEER. Written as DNA, the CDR3 is TGCGCCAGCAGCCAAGATACGAGAAATGAAAAACTGTTTTTT. Encoded protein: CASSQDTRNEKLFF.

This sequence joins TRBV6-5 and TRBJ2-1; 11 nucleotides align to TRBD2. Germline CDR1 and CDR2: MNHEY and SVGAGI. This CDR3 spans 15 amino acids. V lost 4 bases, J lost 7 bases, and 6 bases stayed unmatched. CDR3 protein: CASSLPGLAVNEQFF. DNA for the CDR3: TGTGCCAGCAGTTTACCGGGACTAGCGGTTAATGAGCAGTTCTTC.

This clone was seen a single time. The chain links TRBV27 to TRBJ2-2; weak D call: TRBD1 (5 bases). Germline loops: CDR1 MNHEY, CDR2 SMNVEV (reference sequence). Deletions cut 3 bases from V and 7 bases from J, with 12 bases between. CDR3 size: 14 residues. The CDR3: CASSFRGGNGELFF. The DNA of the CDR3 is TGTGCCAGCAGTTTTAGGGGTGGTAACGGGGAGCTGTTTTTT.

V is TRBV2 and J is TRBJ2-5; possible D gene TRBD2, 5 bases. V lost 3 bases and J 5 bases, leaving 13 bases between the germline ends. This CDR3 is 14 amino acids long. Germline-derived CDR1 and CDR2 are SNHLY and FYNNEI. The chain's CDR3 is CASSETVRAETQYF. CDR3 nucleotide sequence: TGTGCCAGCAGTGAGACGGTGAGGGCGGAGACCCAGTACTTC.

This sequence joins TRBV7-8 and TRBJ2-1, with D possibly TRBD1 on 6 matching bases. Trimming pared 3 bases from V and 2 bases from J, leaving 17 bases between. The CDR3 contains 17 residues. Germline CDR1 and CDR2: SGHVS and FQNEAQ. CDR3: CASSFLQGRGPYNEQFF. CDR3 in DNA: TGTGCCAGCAGCTTTTTGCAGGGGCGAGGGCCCTACAATGAGCAGTTCTTC.

Written as DNA, the CDR3 is TGTGCCTGGACGGGGTGGGGGGGGGCCACCGGGGAGCTGTTTTTT. As protein: CAWTGWGGATGELFF. The chain uses TRBV30 and TRBJ2-2; weak D call: TRBD2 (7 bases). The CDR3 has 15 residues. Germline lookup yields CDR1 GTSNPN and CDR2 SVGIG (reference sequence). Trimming pared 4 bases from V and 4 bases from J, leaving 16 bases between. Using reference TRBV30 and TRBJ2-2 for the parts outside the CDR3, the full variable domain is SQTIHQWPATLVQPVGSPLSLECTVEGTSNPNLYWYRQAAGRGLQLLFYSVGIGQISSEVPQNLSASRPQDRQFILSSKKLLLSDSGFYLCAWTGWGGATGELFFGEGSRLTVL.

Of note for this clone: The sample holds other DNA sequences that translate to the same CDR3. The chain is built from TRBV6-6 and TRBJ1-2; 9 bases agree with TRBD1. Per germline, CDR1 MNHNY and CDR2 SVGAGI (reference sequence). The V and J ends lost 2 bases and 2 bases, in that order; junction bases with no gene match: 3. The CDR3 totals 15 residues. The CDR3 loop is CASSYPGQGNYGYTF. The DNA for the CDR3 is TGTGCCAGCAGTTACCCCGGACAGGGGAACTATGGCTACACCTTC.

The rearrangement uses TRBV6-4 and TRBJ2-7; 8 nucleotides match TRBD2. The junction had 13 bases not matched to a gene; V was cut back by 7 bases and J by 2 bases. The CDR3 totals 16 residues. CDR1 is MRHNA and CDR2 is SNTAGT in the germline V gene. The CDR3 region has the DNA TGTGCCAGCAACTCACGGGGGGGAGAGTACCCCTACGAGCAGTACGTC. It encodes CASNSRGGEYPYEQYV.

The chain links TRBV7-2 to TRBJ2-7; TRBD2 aligns across 12 bases. Looked up from germline, CDR1 is SGHTA and CDR2 is FQGNSA. Trimming removed 1 base from V and 5 bases from J; junction bases left unmatched: 6. The CDR3 runs to 16 residues. The CDR3 reads CASSLDTSGGSNEQYF. The CDR3 nucleotides are TGTGCCAGCAGCTTAGATACTAGCGGGGGGTCCAACGAGCAGTACTTC.